These T cell receptor beta chains were read from a single sample in a study of T-cell memory formation after mild COVID-19. TCRdb independently ran MiXCR on the 5' RACE reads; one entry per CDR3 protein. The repertoire holds more than 300,000 distinct CDR3 sequences, with more than 20% as singletons. The specimen sequenced was PBMCs or a T cell subset sorted from them (not recorded which). The receptors here all came from a young man who had mild COVID-19 (a few samples of this study predate the infection). Cell type and time point are not known. Both conserved end residues are part of each CDR3. D genes are given only for firm matches. Size tells how often a clone was seen (once, few, many) or the class of an expanded clone, and some rows leave it out.

>few|TRBJ2-5|TRBD2|TRBV4-1
TGCGCCAGCAGCCAAGAATGGACTAGCGGGGGTCAAGAGACCCAGTACTTC
CASSQEWTSGGQETQYF
>.|TRBJ2-7|.|TRBV6-5
TGTGCCAGCAGTTACTCGAGTTCCCCTTACGAGCAGTACTTC
CASSYSSSPYEQYF
>.|TRBJ2-1|.|TRBV6-5
TGTGCCAGCAGTTACTCGAGTTGGGCCACAACGATGCAGTTCTTC
CASSYSSWATTMQFF
>.|TRBJ1-2|.|TRBV4-1
TGCGCCAGCAGCCAAGCGGACGGAGGGAACTATGGCTACACCTTC
CASSQADGGNYGYTF
>many|TRBJ2-3|.|TRBV29-1
TGCAGCGTTGGTGGGGATACGCAGTATTTT
CSVGGDTQYF
>many|TRBJ2-1|.|TRBV24-1
TGTGCCACCAGTGATTTGGATGAGCAGTTCTTC
CATSDLDEQFF
>.|TRBJ2-7|TRBD1|TRBV12-3/TRBV12-4
TGTGCCAGCACCTACAGGGGAAATACGTACGAGCAGTACTTC
CASTYRGNTYEQYF
>few|TRBJ2-2|.|TRBV7-2
TGTGCCAGCAGCTCGCGACTGTTCACCGGGGAGCTGTTTTTT
CASSSRLFTGELFF
>.|TRBJ2-3|.|TRBV2
TGTGCCCTGACTCGGGGGTGGGCAGATACGCAGTATTTT
CALTRGWADTQYF
>.|TRBJ2-1|TRBD2|TRBV10-2
TGCGCCAGCAGTGGACTAGCGGAAAGCTCCTACAATGAGCAGTTCTTC
CASSGLAESSYNEQFF
>.|TRBJ1-1|.|TRBV25-1
TGTGCCAGCAGTGAAGATTGGGGTAACACTGAAGCTTTCTTT
CASSEDWGNTEAFF
>few|TRBJ2-5|.|TRBV4-2
TGTGCCAGCAGCCAGGACAGTCCAACTCGGGAGACCCAGTACTTC
CASSQDSPTRETQYF
>.|TRBJ2-5|.|TRBV9
TGTGCCAGCAGCCCAGAGACCCCGGGGGAGACCCAGTACTTC
CASSPETPGETQYF
>.|TRBJ1-6|.|TRBV6-5
TGTGCCAGCAGTTACGGGAGCTCCTATAATTCACCCCTCCACTTT
CASSYGSSYNSPLHF
>.|TRBJ2-1|.|TRBV12-3/TRBV12-4
TGTGCCAGCAGTTTAGGGGCGTATGAGCAGTTCTTC
CASSLGAYEQFF
>few|TRBJ1-6|.|TRBV10-2
TGCGCCAGCAGTCCCGCTCGGAGTTCACCCCTCCACTTT
CASSPARSSPLHF
>.|TRBJ2-7|.|TRBV4-1
TGCGCCAGCAGCCCACTCGGTCAGGGAGGAGGCGAGCAGTACTTC
CASSPLGQGGGEQYF
>.|TRBJ2-5|.|TRBV20-1
TGCAGTGCTAGAGTTCGGGAAAGCGTGGAGACCCAGTACTTC
CSARVRESVETQYF
>.|TRBJ2-2|.|TRBV5-1
TGCGCCAGCAGCACCCAGGGATTCACCGGGGAGCTGTTTTTT
CASSTQGFTGELFF
>few|TRBJ2-7|.|TRBV4-1
TGCGCCAGCAGCCAACAAGACGGAGGCTACGAGCAGTACTTC
CASSQQDGGYEQYF
>few|TRBJ1-1|.|TRBV9
TGTGCCAGCAGCACCTCCCGAGGGGGAATGAACACTGAAGCTTTCTTT
CASSTSRGGMNTEAFF
>.|TRBJ1-1|.|TRBV4-3
TGCGCCAGCAGCCAACAGCCAGAGTACACTGAAGCTTTCTTT
CASSQQPEYTEAFF
>few|TRBJ2-1|.|TRBV30
TGTGCCTGGAGTGAGGACACCTACAATGAGCAGTTCTTC
CAWSEDTYNEQFF
>.|TRBJ2-1|.|TRBV5-1
TGCGCCAGCAGCTTTGGGGACGGGTACAATGAGCAGTTCTTC
CASSFGDGYNEQFF
>.|TRBJ2-3|.|TRBV20-1
TGCAGTGCTAGGGGATCAAACGAGGTAGATACGCAGTATTTT
CSARGSNEVDTQYF
>few|TRBJ2-2|.|TRBV5-1
TGCGCCAGCAGCTTGATGGATACCGACACCGGGGAGCTGTTTTTT
CASSLMDTDTGELFF
>.|TRBJ2-7|TRBD2|TRBV7-2
TGTGCCAGCAGCGGAGCGGGGGGCAGGTCCTACGAGCAGTACTTC
CASSGAGGRSYEQYF
>few|TRBJ2-2|.|TRBV7-7
TGTGCCAGCAGCCCGACAGCCACGAACACCGGGGAGCTGTTTTTT
CASSPTATNTGELFF
>.|TRBJ1-4|TRBD1|TRBV7-2
TGTGCCAGCAGCTCTAACAGGGGAGTTAATGAAAAACTGTTTTTT
CASSSNRGVNEKLFF
>few|TRBJ2-5|.|TRBV2
TGTGCCAGCAACCTTGCCCGGTCATACCAAGAGACCCAGTACTTC
CASNLARSYQETQYF
>few|TRBJ2-7|TRBD1|TRBV29-1
TGCAGCGTCCGAGGGACAGGGACTTCTCGTTACGAGCAGTACTTC
CSVRGTGTSRYEQYF
>.|TRBJ2-1|TRBD2|TRBV5-5
TGTGCCAGCAGCCCCCCAGGGAGCGGGACTAACAATGAGCAGTTCTTC
CASSPPGSGTNNEQFF
>.|TRBJ2-1|TRBD2|TRBV7-3
TGTGCCAGCAGCCTAGCGGGGGACATCAATGAGCAGTTCTTC
CASSLAGDINEQFF
>few|TRBJ2-7|.|TRBV30
TGTGCCTGGAGTTTGTTGGGTAGGGCCGAGCAGTACTTC
CAWSLLGRAEQYF
>few|TRBJ1-1|.|TRBV7-7
TGTGCTAGCAGCTTTAGTACGAACACTGAAGCTTTCTTT
CASSFSTNTEAFF
>.|TRBJ1-2|.|TRBV20-1
TGCAGTGCTAGACCCCGCACGGATGGCTACACCTTC
CSARPRTDGYTF
>.|TRBJ1-3|.|TRBV4-2
TGTGCCAGCAGCCGGAACTCTGGAAACACCATATATTTT
CASSRNSGNTIYF
>many|TRBJ2-7|.|TRBV2
TGTGCCAGCAGTGAATCGGCCTACGAGCAGTACTTC
CASSESAYEQYF
>few|TRBJ2-2|.|TRBV12-3/TRBV12-4
TGTGCCAGCAGTTTAGCGCTGGCGGGGGAGCTGTTTTTT
CASSLALAGELFF
>many|TRBJ1-2|.|TRBV20-1
TGCAGTGCTAGAGTAAATGGGGACTGGGGCTACACCTTC
CSARVNGDWGYTF
>.|TRBJ2-2|TRBD2|TRBV7-3
TGTGCCAGCAGCTTAACTGTGGGGGGGACCGGGGAGCTGTTTTTT
CASSLTVGGTGELFF
>.|TRBJ2-1|.|TRBV7-7
TGTGCTAGCAGTGGGGGGTATGAGCAGTTCTTC
CASSGGYEQFF
>.|TRBJ2-4|TRBD2|TRBV12-3/TRBV12-4
TGTGCCAGCAGTTTTCTACTAGCGACTGACTATAACATTCAGTACTTC
CASSFLLATDYNIQYF
>.|TRBJ1-3|TRBD1|TRBV29-1
TGCAGCGCAGGGGGCTTAGATCACACCATATATTTT
CSAGGLDHTIYF
>.|TRBJ2-3|TRBD2|TRBV27
TGTGCCAGCAGTTTAGTCCTTAGCGGGGGGGCCACAGATACGCAGTATTTT
CASSLVLSGGATDTQYF
>few|TRBJ2-3|TRBD2|TRBV29-1
TGCAGCTTCGGGGGGGCCAGAGATACGCAGTATTTT
CSFGGARDTQYF
>.|TRBJ1-5|.|TRBV4-2
TGTGCCAGCAGCCAAGATCAAAGCCAGCCCCAGCATTTT
CASSQDQSQPQHF
>.|TRBJ2-1|.|TRBV11-1
TGTGCCAGCACCTCTCTAAGAGACAATGAGCAGTTCTTC
CASTSLRDNEQFF
>many|TRBJ1-2|.|TRBV6-5
TGTGCCAGCAGTTACTCAGGGACGCGTGGCTACACCTTC
CASSYSGTRGYTF
>few|TRBJ1-2|.|TRBV4-1
TGCGCCAGCAGCCCCGGGGTTATTAACTATGGCTACACCTTC
CASSPGVINYGYTF